The 15 T cell receptor beta chains presented below share a single source sample, sequenced in a study of CD8+CD57+ T cells in acquired aplastic anemia. All sequencing subjects had displayed CD8+CD57+ cell expansion on flow cytometry. TCR beta VDJ and CDR3 profiles were obtained from a genomic DNA template. Each CDR3 protein gets one entry after TCRdb re-called the reads with MiXCR. Seen here are about 160,000 distinct CDR3 sequences, 45% to 55% observed once, and the top ten hold roughly 30%. Input material: sorted CD4+, CD8+, or CD8+CD57+ T cells (not recorded which) from PBMCs. Source of these receptors: a human donor with aplastic anemia.

This clonotype was observed many times. The V and J genes are TRBV4-3 and TRBJ2-7; D gene unclear. The CDR3 length is 14 residues. The V end lost 1 base, the J end lost 3 bases, and 10 bases lay between the germline ends. CDR1 LGHNA and CDR2 YSLEER come from the germline V gene. Here the CDR3 reads CASSQAGGDYEQYF. CDR3 in DNA: TGCGCCAGCAGCCAAGCAGGTGGAGACTACGAGCAGTACTTC.

There are many counts of this clonotype. The V call is TRBV5-1, the J call TRBJ1-1, with 9 nucleotides matching TRBD1. V was clipped by 1 base and J by 7 bases; unmatched bases: 5. The CDR3 totals 14 residues. Germline CDR1 and CDR2: SGHRS and YFSETQ. The DNA for the CDR3 is TGCGCCAGCAGCTTGCCCCGACAGGGGGGTGAAGCTTTCTTT. Translating it yields CASSLPRQGGEAFF.

Worth noting for this clonotype: Being one base from a much bigger clone, this may be a read error. This chain links TRBV6-1 with TRBJ1-2; no reliable D call. Germline values: CDR1 MNHNS, CDR2 SASEGT. The V end lost 4 bases, the J end lost 8 bases, and 23 bases lay between the germline ends. The CDR3 loop spans 16 amino acids. In DNA, the CDR3 is TGTGCCAGCAGTGGACATTACGGGGAAGAAGGCTACGGCTACACCTTC. Its translation: CASSGHYGEEGYGYTF.

V gene TRBV10-3 combines with J gene TRBJ1-2, with 7 bases matching TRBD1. With 3 bases clipped from V and 4 bases from J, the junction kept 2 bases outside the gene matches. This CDR3 has 13 residues. The germline CDR1 and CDR2 sequences are ENHRY and SYGVKD. CDR3 in amino acids: CAISDGQVYGYTF. The CDR3 nucleotides are TGTGCCATCAGTGACGGACAGGTCTATGGCTACACCTTC.

This clonotype was seen at least ten times. V usage is TRBV4-2 and J usage is TRBJ2-7, with D unresolved. The CDR3 is 16 amino acids. V was shortened by 0 bases and J by 4 bases, with 16 bases between the two germline ends. CDR1 and CDR2 from the germline V gene are LGHNA and YNFKEQ. CDR3 sequence reads: CASSQEIGVPSYEQYF. CDR3 sequence (DNA): TGTGCCAGCAGCCAAGAGATCGGCGTGCCCTCATACGAGCAGTACTTC.

This clonotype was seen repeatedly, ten times or more. This chain connects TRBV5-6 to TRBJ2-2; D gene uncertain. The germline V gene has CDR1 SGHDT and CDR2 YYEEEE. There are 13 residues in the CDR3. Between the trimmed V and J ends, which lost 0 bases and 3 bases, there was a span of 3 bases. Written as DNA, the CDR3 is TGTGCCAGCAGCTTGGACGACACCGGGGAGCTGTTTTTT. Amino acids: CASSLDDTGELFF.

This clonotype has a handful of counts. The chain joins TRBV11-3 to TRBJ1-5; D uncertain. CDR3 size: 15 residues. V shed 5 bases and J shed 4 bases, with 15 bases lying between them. Germline V gives CDR1 SGHNT, CDR2 YENEEA. CDR3 nucleotide sequence: TGTGCCAGCAGCCAACTGAACCAGGCAAATCAGCCCCAGCATTTT. Residues: CASSQLNQANQPQHF.

This clonotype appeared many times. The chain joins TRBV6-1 to TRBJ2-5; D gene ambiguous. Trimming shortened V by 4 bases and J by 5 bases, and 11 bases separated the two germline ends. Germline lookup yields CDR1 MNHNS and CDR2 SASEGT. The CDR3 spans 13 residues. The CDR3 nucleotides read TGTGCCAGCAGTGGTAGGGTGGGTGAGACCCAGTACTTC. Its protein product is CASSGRVGETQYF.

This clonotype was found many times. The genes are TRBV24-1 and TRBJ2-1; D is possibly TRBD2 (5 bases). Trimming stripped 1 base from V and 6 bases from J, with 18 bases between. The V gene's germline CDR1 is KGHDR and CDR2 SFDVKD. This CDR3 spans 17 amino acids. The CDR3 sequence is CATSDFGSARGSNEQFF. CDR3 DNA sequence: TGTGCCACCAGTGATTTTGGGTCTGCCCGGGGTTCCAATGAGCAGTTCTTC.

This clonotype was observed a handful of times. The V and J genes are TRBV7-3 and TRBJ2-7; 9 bases line up with TRBD2. V shed 5 bases, J shed 6 bases, and the junction held 8 bases outside the gene matches. CDR3 length: 14 amino acids. CDR1 and CDR2 from the germline V gene are SGHTA and FQGTGA. The CDR3 DNA is TGTGCCAGCAGCGCACTAGCGGGTTTCGGCGAGCAGTACTTC. Translated, it gives CASSALAGFGEQYF.

The chain recombines TRBV7-6 with TRBJ2-5; perhaps TRBD2 as D (5 bases). The CDR3 is 13 residues long. Germline V gene sequence: CDR1 SGHVS, CDR2 FNYEAQ. The V end lost 8 bases, the J end lost 5 bases, and 15 bases lay between the germline ends. CDR3 sequence reads: CASSWPGGETQYF. CDR3 coding DNA: TGTGCCAGCTCTTGGCCGGGCGGGGAGACCCAGTACTTC.

In its sample, this clonotype was seen a few times. The rearrangement joins TRBV7-9 to TRBJ1-1, with D unresolved. Germline-derived CDR1 and CDR2 are SEHNR and FQNEAQ (reference sequence). V lost 5 bases and J lost 2, with 12 bases in between. The CDR3 spans 14 residues. The CDR3 loop is CASSPTAGNTEAFF. In nucleotides, the CDR3 is TGTGCCAGCAGCCCCACGGCCGGAAACACTGAAGCTTTCTTT.

This clonotype came up many times. This chain links TRBV5-1 with TRBJ2-7; D unresolved. V lost 0 bases and J lost 3, with 7 bases in between. Germline-derived CDR1 and CDR2 are SGHRS and YFSETQ. This CDR3 is built from 13 residues. The CDR3: CASSLVNCYEQYF. The CDR3 bases are TGCGCCAGCAGCTTGGTTAATTGCTACGAGCAGTACTTC. The full variable domain, rest sourced from reference TRBV5-1 and TRBJ2-7, is KAGVTQTPRYLIKTRGQQVTLSCSPISGHRSVSWYQQTPGQGLQFLFEYFSETQRNKGNFPGRFSGRQFSNSRSEMNVSTLELGDSALYLCASSLVNCYEQYFGPGTRLTVT.

V usage is TRBV10-3 and J usage is TRBJ1-6; D ambiguous. V was cut by 3 bases and J by 3 bases, with 21 bases left in between. Looked up from germline, CDR1 is ENHRY and CDR2 is SYGVKD. The CDR3 has 19 amino acids. In DNA, the CDR3 is TGTGCCATCAGTGATTCGGTGGACGCTCCCTTAGGCTATAATTCACCCCTCCACTTT. Encoded protein: CAISDSVDAPLGYNSPLHF.

This clonotype has just a few counts. The rearrangement uses TRBV29-1 and TRBJ2-3, with 7 positions matching TRBD2. This CDR3 contains 15 residues. Germline V gene data show CDR1 as SQVTM and CDR2 as ANQGSEA. Losses at the gene ends were 2 bases for V and 4 bases for J; bases not matched to a gene: 9. CDR3 protein: CSVEPSGSWADTQYF. For the CDR3, the DNA is TGCAGCGTTGAACCTAGCGGATCTTGGGCAGATACGCAGTATTTT.